What follows describes a single TCR beta chain. A read error may account for a junction end that differs from germline. Germline V gene sequence: CDR1 MNHEY, CDR2 SVGAGI. The CDR3 consists of 11 residues. These data belong to a study of CD8 T cells in Susac syndrome. The CD8+ and CD4+ T cells were negatively isolated, with the TEMRA cells enriched by FACS. cDNA came from roughly 0.53 to 1 ug RNA primed by random hexamers. TCRdb reanalysed the immunoSEQ multiplex PCR reads using MiXCR and keeps one entry per CDR3 protein. The sample holds roughly 110,000 distinct CDR3 sequences; roughly 92% are singletons and the top ten take about 0.12%.

Sample: CD8+ T cells from PBMCs. The chain employs TRBV6-5 and TRBJ1-3; D gene ambiguous. This TCR was sampled from a human donor in good health. The CDR3 loop is CAAITGNTIYF. For the CDR3, the DNA is TGCGCCGCGATCACTGGAAACACCATATATTTT.